This is a list of T cell receptor beta chains from one sample in a study of early T cells in non-severe SARS-CoV-2 infection. TCRdb reprocessed the 5' RACE reads via MiXCR and lists one record per CDR3 protein. The sample records tens of thousands of distinct CDR3 sequences, approximately 13% being singletons. Sequenced: whole blood. These receptors were collected from an adult who was a healthcare worker with PCR-confirmed SARS-CoV-2 infection or an uninfected control (not recorded which). The CDR3 runs from the conserved cysteine through the conserved F or W. Fields, in order: CDR3 DNA, CDR3 protein, J gene, clone size, D gene, V gene. D genes are given only for firm matches. The listing skips clone size in some rows; elsewhere it reads once, few, many or a size class.

DNA: TGTGCCAGCAGCCTACGACAGGGGGCGAGTGAGCAGTACTTC
CDR3: CASSLRQGASEQYF
J: TRBJ2-7
size: NA
D: TRBD1
V: TRBV3-1

DNA: TGCGCCAGCAGCCAAGGAAGAATTTCGACAGGCGTCATCTCAGCCCAGCATTTT
CDR3: CASSQGRISTGVISAQHF
J: TRBJ1-5
size: few
D: NA
V: TRBV4-3

DNA: TGTGCCAGCAGTATTGGGGACAGCGATTACAATGAGCAGTTCTTC
CDR3: CASSIGDSDYNEQFF
J: TRBJ2-1
size: few
D: TRBD1
V: TRBV28

DNA: TGCAGTGCTAAAGTTGGGCTCTTAAGCTCCTACGAGCAGTACTTC
CDR3: CSAKVGLLSSYEQYF
J: TRBJ2-7
size: few
D: NA
V: TRBV20-1

DNA: TGTGCCAGTGAAAGCGGGGGCGCGAAGCTGTTTTTT
CDR3: CASESGGAKLFF
J: TRBJ2-2
size: few
D: TRBD2
V: TRBV25-1

DNA: TGTGCCAGCAGCTTAGAACAGGGAAACTATGGCTACACCTTC
CDR3: CASSLEQGNYGYTF
J: TRBJ1-2
size: many
D: NA
V: TRBV7-8

DNA: TGTGCCAGTGGCGAAGCGGGATCCTCCTACAATGAGCAGTTCTTC
CDR3: CASGEAGSSYNEQFF
J: TRBJ2-1
size: few
D: TRBD2
V: TRBV19

DNA: TGTGCCAGCAGCTTAAATGCCAGGGGGCTGACAGATACGCAGTATTTT
CDR3: CASSLNARGLTDTQYF
J: TRBJ2-3
size: few
D: TRBD1
V: TRBV11-2

DNA: TGTGCCAGCAGCTTAGTCTGGACAGGGGAATATGGCTACACCTTC
CDR3: CASSLVWTGEYGYTF
J: TRBJ1-2
size: few
D: TRBD1
V: TRBV7-9

DNA: TGTGCCAGCAGCCAGATTAATATGAACACTGAAGCTTTCTTT
CDR3: CASSQINMNTEAFF
J: TRBJ1-1
size: NA
D: NA
V: TRBV3-1

DNA: TGTGCCAGCAGCTCGGCGATCGGGGGCTATGGCTACACCTTC
CDR3: CASSSAIGGYGYTF
J: TRBJ1-2
size: NA
D: NA
V: TRBV5-6

DNA: TGTGCCAGCAGCTTGGAGGGGGGCTATAGCAATCAGCCCCAGCATTTT
CDR3: CASSLEGGYSNQPQHF
J: TRBJ1-5
size: few
D: NA
V: TRBV7-8

DNA: TGCGCCAGCAGCTTCCGGCCTGGCGCCAATTCACCCCTCCACTTT
CDR3: CASSFRPGANSPLHF
J: TRBJ1-6
size: many
D: NA
V: TRBV5-1

DNA: TGTGCCAGCAGCTTAGGTATGGGGCGATTGAACACTGAAGCTTTCTTT
CDR3: CASSLGMGRLNTEAFF
J: TRBJ1-1
size: NA
D: NA
V: TRBV7-6

DNA: TGTGCCAGCAGTGAAAAGTTTGAGGGGCTTCCCTACGAGCAGTACTTC
CDR3: CASSEKFEGLPYEQYF
J: TRBJ2-7
size: few
D: NA
V: TRBV2

DNA: TGCGCCAGCAGTGAGTGGACAGGGCTTAGGACTGAAGCTTTCTTT
CDR3: CASSEWTGLRTEAFF
J: TRBJ1-1
size: NA
D: TRBD1
V: TRBV10-2

DNA: TGTGCCAGCAGTTATGGACAGGGGGCCTACGAGCAGTACTTC
CDR3: CASSYGQGAYEQYF
J: TRBJ2-7
size: few
D: TRBD1
V: TRBV6-5

DNA: TGTGCCAGCAGAGGGAGGCAAGAGACCCAGTACTTC
CDR3: CASRGRQETQYF
J: TRBJ2-5
size: few
D: NA
V: TRBV27

DNA: TGTGCCAGCAGCTTAGACGACGGTTTCAATGAGCAGTTCTTC
CDR3: CASSLDDGFNEQFF
J: TRBJ2-1
size: NA
D: NA
V: TRBV7-6

DNA: TGTGCCAGCAGTGACTCGTGGGCAGATACGCAGTATTTT
CDR3: CASSDSWADTQYF
J: TRBJ2-3
size: NA
D: NA
V: TRBV6-4

DNA: TGTGCCACCAGCAGAGAATTGAGCTACGAGCAGTACTTC
CDR3: CATSRELSYEQYF
J: TRBJ2-7
size: NA
D: NA
V: TRBV15

DNA: TGTGCCAGCAGCACACCGGGAGCGCTGCAAGAGACCCAGTACTTC
CDR3: CASSTPGALQETQYF
J: TRBJ2-5
size: few
D: NA
V: TRBV21-1

DNA: TGTGCCAGCAGCCATAGTGGCTTCCAAACCTACGAGCAGTACTTC
CDR3: CASSHSGFQTYEQYF
J: TRBJ2-7
size: NA
D: NA
V: TRBV3-1

DNA: TGCAGCGTTGAACCGGCCCAGCGGGCGTACCAAGAGACCCAGTACTTC
CDR3: CSVEPAQRAYQETQYF
J: TRBJ2-5
size: few
D: NA
V: TRBV29-1

DNA: TGCAGCGTTCGGGAGGGGGTGGACGATGAAAAACTGTTTTTT
CDR3: CSVREGVDDEKLFF
J: TRBJ1-4
size: few
D: NA
V: TRBV29-1

DNA: TGCAGCGTTGAGGGGACGGATCAAGAGACCCAGTACTTC
CDR3: CSVEGTDQETQYF
J: TRBJ2-5
size: few
D: NA
V: TRBV29-1

DNA: TGTGCCAGCAGCTTGGGCCGGCTTTCCGAGACCCAGTACTTC
CDR3: CASSLGRLSETQYF
J: TRBJ2-5
size: NA
D: NA
V: TRBV7-3

DNA: TGTGCCAGCAGGGAGACAGGGCAGGGCTATGGCTACACCTTC
CDR3: CASRETGQGYGYTF
J: TRBJ1-2
size: NA
D: TRBD1
V: TRBV28

DNA: TGTGCCAGCAGTCTCCCTGGCGGGAGTAATGAGCAGTACTTC
CDR3: CASSLPGGSNEQYF
J: TRBJ2-7
size: few
D: TRBD2
V: TRBV12-3/TRBV12-4

DNA: TGTGCCAGCAGCTTAGTAGCGGGACTTAATGAGACCCAGTACTTC
CDR3: CASSLVAGLNETQYF
J: TRBJ2-5
size: NA
D: TRBD2
V: TRBV7-6

DNA: TGTGCCAGCTCGCAGGAGACTGAAGCTTTCTTT
CDR3: CASSQETEAFF
J: TRBJ1-1
size: NA
D: NA
V: TRBV12-3/TRBV12-4